Here is one T cell receptor (beta chain) with its context. Antigen: not known. There are 14 residues in the CDR3. V was cut by 7 bases and J by 4 bases, with 13 bases left in between. The V gene's germline CDR1 is SGHTA and CDR2 FQGTGA. Amplification used 60 Vbeta primers and 13 Jbeta primers. Some clones are missing from TCRdb's copy, which holds only in-frame ones; the method was immunoSEQ multiplex PCR. This table holds 60,000 to 85,000 clones. This entry belongs to a study of cytomegalovirus exposure and HLA in healthy donors. Study-wide findings and caveats: Earlier results showed most TCR beta V segments being productive about 90% or about 30% of the time. The study flagged fewer than 200 TCR beta chains as cytomegalovirus-associated. Among the CMV-associated chains, a few were confirmed in vitro as specific for CMV antigens.

The sample taken for sequencing was PBMCs. The chain has TRBV7-3 and TRBJ2-2; D perhaps matches TRBD1 (5 bases). This clonotype originated in a man in his fifties in good health and CMV-seropositive. In DNA, the CDR3 is TGTGCCAGCACTGATATAGGGGCCACCGGGGAGCTGTTTTTT. Translation: CASTDIGATGELFF.